The 18 T cell receptor beta chains below all came from one sample that was sequenced in a study of T cells in Graves' hyperthyroidism and ophthalmopathy. RNA transcripts were the template for amplifying TCR beta CDR3 regions. The HTBI set primed first-round TCR CDR3 RT-PCR. TCRdb processed the multiplex PCR reads anew with MiXCR; each CDR3 protein has one entry. This sample has a few hundred thousand distinct CDR3 sequences, with 15% to 18% found just once. The sample taken for sequencing was blood. Source of these receptors: a woman aged 18-29 years with Graves' hyperthyroidism that later progressed to Graves' ophthalmopathy.

A few counts support this clonotype. This chain joins TRBV28 and TRBJ2-4, with 7 bases fitting TRBD1. Germline V gene lookup returns CDR1 MDHEN and CDR2 SYDVKM. V shed 4 bases, J shed 6 bases, and the junction held 6 bases outside the gene matches. CDR3 length: 14 residues. The CDR3 is CASSSPGQTNIQYF. DNA of the CDR3: TGTGCCAGCAGTTCCCCGGGACAGACAAACATTCAGTACTTC.

This clonotype was detected ten times or more. The rearrangement uses TRBV6-5 and TRBJ1-2, with D tentatively TRBD1 (6 bases). Germline V gives CDR1 MNHEY, CDR2 SVGAGI. The CDR3 has 15 amino acids. Between the trimmed V and J ends, which lost 0 bases and 4 bases, there was a span of 12 bases. CDR3 DNA sequence: TGTGCCAGCAGTTACTCCCTTGGACAGATCTATGGCTACACCTTC. It encodes CASSYSLGQIYGYTF.

In its sample, this clonotype was seen many times. The DNA for the CDR3 is TGTGCCAGCACCAATGGGGGAGCTTTCTTT. Its translation is CASTNGGAFF. The chain combines TRBV6-1 with TRBJ1-1; maybe TRBD1 (5 bases). The CDR3 has 10 residues. The germline V gene encodes CDR1 MNHNS and CDR2 SASEGT. V was shortened by 7 bases and J by 10 bases, with 10 bases between the two germline ends.

The chain uses TRBV11-2 and TRBJ2-2; 7 positions match TRBD2. V trimming: 10 bases; J trimming: 9 bases; junction bases outside the gene matches: 14. CDR3 size: 14 residues. Germline loops: CDR1 SGHAT, CDR2 FQNNGV. For the CDR3, the DNA is TGTGCCAACGGCTTAAGACTAGCAGATCGGGAGCTGTTTTTT. This sequence encodes CANGLRLADRELFF.

This clonotype was detected many times. The gene calls are TRBV7-6 and TRBJ2-3, with a possible D match to TRBD2 (5 bases). The CDR3 extends over 15 amino acids. CDR1 is SGHVS and CDR2 is FNYEAQ in the germline V gene. With 5 bases removed from V and 2 bases from J, the gap between germline ends came to 14 bases. The CDR3 is CASSASDWNTDTQYF. CDR3 nucleotides: TGTGCCAGCAGCGCGTCGGACTGGAACACAGATACGCAGTATTTT. The entire variable domain, with the rest obtained from reference TRBV7-6 and TRBJ2-3, is as follows: GAGVSQSPRYKVTKRGQDVALRCDPISGHVSLYWYRQALGQGPEFLTYFNYEAQQDKSGLPNDRFSAERPEGSISTLTIQRTEQRDSAMYRCASSASDWNTDTQYFGPGTRLTVL.

This clonotype was seen a handful of times. The chain has TRBV15 and TRBJ1-4; maybe TRBD1 (5 bases). Trimming took 3 bases from V and 0 from J, leaving 8 bases between them. The CDR3 is 15 amino acids. CDR1 and CDR2 from the germline V gene are LNHNV and YYDKDF (reference sequence). The CDR3 DNA reads as TGTGCCACCAGCAGGACAGTTGCAACTAATGAAAAACTGTTTTTT. Its protein product is CATSRTVATNEKLFF.

The rearrangement uses TRBV20-1 and TRBJ2-7; 13 positions agree with TRBD2. CDR1 and CDR2 (germline): DFQATT, SNEGSKA (reference sequence). The V and J ends lost 0 bases and 4 bases, in that order; junction bases with no gene match: 6. This CDR3 is built from 16 residues. The CDR3 DNA is TGCAGTGCTAGAGATCCCGGACTAGCGGGAGCGTACGAGCAGTACTTC. Amino acid sequence: CSARDPGLAGAYEQYF.

This clonotype appeared many times. The chain couples TRBV2 to TRBJ1-5; no firm D call. The CDR3 loop spans 15 amino acids. Between the trimmed V and J ends, which lost 6 bases and 1 base, there was a span of 13 bases. From germline, CDR1 is SNHLY and CDR2 FYNNEI. The CDR3 reads CASRPDGLSNQPQHF. DNA of the CDR3: TGTGCCAGCAGACCCGACGGCCTAAGCAATCAGCCCCAGCATTTT.

The rearrangement joins TRBV6-4 to TRBJ1-5, with D maybe TRBD1 (6 bases). This CDR3 has 14 amino acids. Germline assignment: CDR1 MRHNA and CDR2 SNTAGT. Trimming pared 10 bases from V and 3 bases from J, leaving 16 bases between. For the CDR3, the DNA is TGTGCCACCTTCGGACAGAGCTACAATCAGCCCCAGCATTTT. This encodes CATFGQSYNQPQHF.

Concerning this clonotype: The junction does not match germline at one end; this may be a read error. V gene TRBV6-5 combines with J gene TRBJ1-6; 8 bases are shared with TRBD1. CDR1 and CDR2 (germline): MNHEY, SVGAGI. The CDR3 extends over 14 amino acids. The CDR3 region has the DNA TGTGCCAGCAGTTTCAGGGGGCCCATCGGATCCCTCAACTTT. Its translation: CASSFRGPIGSLNF.

This clonotype was counted many times. The rearrangement joins TRBV4-2 to TRBJ2-3; D remains unclear. V dropped 1 base and J dropped 0 bases, with 11 bases sitting between them. Germline V gene lookup returns CDR1 LGHNA and CDR2 YNFKEQ. This CDR3 is built from 16 residues. The DNA of the CDR3 is TGTGCCAGCAGCCAAGGGTTAGCAGAGAGCACAGATACGCAGTATTTT. It yields the protein CASSQGLAESTDTQYF.

Only a few counts were recorded for this clonotype. The V call is TRBV6-6, the J call TRBJ1-5; weak D call: TRBD1 (5 bases). Trimming pared 0 bases from V and 0 bases from J, leaving 15 bases between. The CDR3 is 18 residues long. CDR1 is MNHNY, CDR2 SVGAGI, per germline (reference sequence). The CDR3 DNA is TGTGCCAGCAGTTACTCTACTCGGGGCGAGTTTAGCAATCAGCCCCAGCATTTT. It codes for CASSYSTRGEFSNQPQHF.

The chain joins TRBV7-9 to TRBJ2-7; D might be TRBD2 (6 bases). Germline V gene data show CDR1 as SEHNR and CDR2 as FQNEAQ (reference sequence). V lost 2 bases to trimming and J lost 2 bases, with 10 bases between them. The CDR3 has 14 amino acids. CDR3 sequence: CASSLQPSAYEQYF. DNA of the CDR3: TGTGCCAGCAGCTTACAACCTAGCGCCTACGAGCAGTACTTC.

This chain uses TRBV2 with TRBJ1-2, with a weak D call TRBD1 (6 bases). This CDR3 region has 16 residues. The V gene lost 4 bases and the J gene lost 1 base, with 16 bases spanning the gap. Germline CDR1 SNHLY, CDR2 FYNNEI. The CDR3 DNA reads as TGTGCCAGCAGTGCTCCACAGGGTTGGGTTAACTATGGCTACACCTTC. This codes for CASSAPQGWVNYGYTF.

This clonotype was seen ten or more times. The chain is built from TRBV27 and TRBJ2-1, with 12 nucleotides matching TRBD2. The CDR3 runs to 13 residues. Germline assignment: CDR1 MNHEY and CDR2 SMNVEV (reference sequence). V lost 9 bases and J lost 6; bases outside the gene matches: 3. This chain's CDR3 is CARTSGSFNEQFF. The CDR3 nucleotides are TGTGCCAGGACTAGCGGGAGTTTCAATGAGCAGTTCTTC.

Comment on this clonotype: A much larger clone lies a single base off, so this may be a read error. This chain joins TRBV20-1 and TRBJ2-7; 9 bases agree with TRBD2. This CDR3 has 15 residues. Per the germline V gene, CDR1 is DFQATT and CDR2 is SNEGSKA (reference sequence). V lost 1 base and J lost 7; bases outside the gene matches: 11. This CDR3 reads CSARAGTSPPVEQYF. In DNA form, the CDR3 reads TGCAGTGCTAGAGCGGGGACTAGCCCACCCGTGGAGCAGTACTTC.

The rearrangement joins TRBV24-1 to TRBJ2-5, with 10 bases lining up with TRBD2. The V and J ends lost 5 bases and 5 bases, in that order; junction bases with no gene match: 13. Germline CDR1 KGHDR, CDR2 SFDVKD. The length of the CDR3 is 17 residues. The chain's CDR3 is CATSATFGSGRAETQYF. DNA of the CDR3: TGTGCCACCAGTGCTACTTTCGGGAGCGGGAGGGCCGAGACCCAGTACTTC.

At least ten counts were recorded for this clonotype. V gene TRBV20-1 combines with J gene TRBJ2-1; weak D call: TRBD2 (6 bases). This CDR3 comprises 12 residues. From germline, CDR1 is DFQATT and CDR2 SNEGSKA (reference sequence). Trimming pared 5 bases from V and 9 bases from J, leaving 14 bases between. CDR3 region: CSASRLGSEQFF. The CDR3 region has the DNA TGCAGTGCTTCTAGACTAGGAAGTGAGCAGTTCTTC.